The clone carrying this T cell receptor (beta chain) was counted at least ten times. Time point: before trial treatment. Donors were administered nivolumab, ipilimumab, aspirin and low-dose cyclophosphamide, together with low-dose radiotherapy. V shed 5 bases, J shed 4 bases, and the junction held 7 bases outside the gene matches. The CDR3 length is 14 residues. CDR1 SGHVS and CDR2 FNYEAQ come from the germline V gene. TRAV- and TRBV-specific primers primed first-strand cDNA, covering alpha and beta chains. With a V-primer adapter and a constant-region primer, TCRs were amplified for approximately 19 PCR cycles. TCRdb used MiXCR to reprocess the reads, holding one entry per CDR3 protein. This table holds around 83,000 distinct CDR3 sequences, approximately 20% found once. The record originates from a study of low-dose radiotherapy and immunotherapy resistance in tumors. Study in general: Doses of 0.5 Gy per fraction every 2 weeks, totaling 6.5 Gy, went to Cohort 1. Cyclophosphamide was given intravenously at 200 mg/m2 every two weeks, and each dose came one day before radiation and immunotherapy. Every six weeks patients received intravenous ipilimumab 1 mg/kg, and every two weeks they received intravenous nivolumab 240 mg.

The chain couples TRBV7-6 to TRBJ2-7, with 8 bases fitting TRBD1. The clonotype originates from a male donor with prostate cancer. The sequenced sample was PBMCs, obtained before treatment. As DNA, the CDR3 is TGTGCCAGCAGCCCCCGGACAGGGTTATACGAGCAGTACTTC. Protein product: CASSPRTGLYEQYF.